The 8 T cell receptor beta chains reported below all come from one sample, sequenced in a study of T cells in Graves' hyperthyroidism and ophthalmopathy. RNA transcripts were the template for amplifying TCR beta CDR3 regions. TCR CDR3 underwent first-round RT-PCR with the HTBI primer set. TCRdb analysed the multiplex PCR reads with MiXCR anew, one entry per CDR3 protein. The table has over 500,000 distinct CDR3 sequences, 14% seen once. Sequencing was carried out using blood. The origin of the receptors is a woman aged 40 to 50 with Graves' hyperthyroidism.

This clonotype was counted at least ten times. The V gene is TRBV20-1, the J gene TRBJ2-2, with 9 bases fitting TRBD2. The CDR3 contains 16 residues. Trimming at V came to 1 base and at J to 5 bases, leaving 8 bases not matched to a gene. From germline, CDR1 is DFQATT and CDR2 SNEGSKA (reference sequence). The CDR3 sequence is CSARVLAGVSTGELFF. DNA for the CDR3: TGCAGTGCTAGAGTATTAGCGGGAGTGAGTACCGGGGAGCTGTTTTTT.

This clonotype was picked up a small number of times. The chain employs TRBV20-1 and TRBJ2-2; the match to TRBD2 covers 9 bases. From germline, CDR1 is DFQATT and CDR2 SNEGSKA (reference sequence). V shed 0 bases, J shed 7 bases, and the junction held 9 bases outside the gene matches. The CDR3 loop spans 16 amino acids. The CDR3 loop is CSARDLVAGDDGELFF. In nucleotides, the CDR3 is TGCAGTGCTAGAGATCTGGTAGCGGGAGACGACGGGGAGCTGTTTTTT.

The sample holds many counts of this clonotype. This chain uses TRBV18 with TRBJ2-2; 8 bases align to TRBD1. The J segment lost 3 bases and the V segment lost 6 bases, leaving 3 bases of the junction unmatched. Looked up from germline, CDR1 is KGHSH and CDR2 is LQKENI. The length of the CDR3 is 14 residues. As DNA, the CDR3 is TGTGCCAGCTCTCCGACAGGGGACACCGGGGAGCTGTTTTTT. Protein: CASSPTGDTGELFF. Filled out from reference TRBV18 and TRBJ2-2, the complete variable domain reads NAGVMQNPRHLVRRRGQEARLRCSPMKGHSHVYWYRQLPEEGLKFMVYLQKENIIDESGMPKERFSAEFPKEGPSILRIQQVVRGDSAAYFCASSPTGDTGELFFGEGSRLTVL.

The sample holds a few counts of this clonotype. This chain joins TRBV11-2 and TRBJ1-3; D not certain. The CDR3 length is 18 residues. Trimming took off 0 bases at V and 3 bases at J, with 18 bases between the two ends. The germline CDR1 and CDR2 sequences are SGHAT and FQNNGV. CDR3 protein: CASSLEKGGLRSGNTIYF. Written as DNA, the CDR3 is TGTGCCAGCAGCTTAGAGAAAGGCGGCTTGAGAAGTGGAAACACCATATATTTT.

This clonotype was seen many times. V usage is TRBV12-3 or TRBV12-4 and J usage is TRBJ2-5; D is perhaps TRBD2 (6 bases). There are 13 residues in the CDR3. V lost 6 bases and J 5 bases, leaving 13 bases between the germline ends. The CDR3 protein is CASSIPGVETQYF. The CDR3 DNA is TGTGCCAGCAGCATACCGGGAGTCGAGACCCAGTACTTC.

This clonotype has ten or more counts. The V and J genes are TRBV6-1 and TRBJ2-3; 14 nucleotides align to TRBD2. Germline lookup yields CDR1 MNHNS and CDR2 SASEGT. Trimming cost V 5 bases and J 6 bases; bases outside gene matches: 7. This CDR3 is built from 16 residues. The CDR3 DNA is TGTGCCAGCAGTCTGACTAGCGGGAGGGCTACGGATACGCAGTATTTT. This gives the protein CASSLTSGRATDTQYF.

This clonotype was seen ten or more times. The chain employs TRBV28 and TRBJ2-7; D remains ambiguous. Germline V lookup: CDR1 MDHEN, CDR2 SYDVKM. The CDR3 spans 12 residues. Trimming took 5 bases from V and 5 from J, leaving 10 bases between them. CDR3 DNA sequence: TGTGCCAGCAGTCCTCGTAGGAACGAGCAGTACTTC. It yields the protein CASSPRRNEQYF.

At least ten counts were recorded for this clonotype. The chain combines TRBV27 with TRBJ2-1; D possibly uses TRBD1 or TRBD2 (5 bases each). The V end lost 2 bases, the J end lost 7 bases, and 15 bases lay between the germline ends. Germline CDR1 and CDR2: MNHEY and SMNVEV (reference sequence). The CDR3 runs to 15 residues. The CDR3 DNA follows: TGTGCCAGCAGTTTAGGTGGGGACGGTTTGAATGAGCAGTTCTTC. Translation: CASSLGGDGLNEQFF.